What follows is one T cell receptor (beta chain) and its context. This sample stems from a study of technical replicates of blood from a handful of donors. Sequencing used immunoSEQ multiplex PCR; TCRdb keeps in-frame clones, though not all of them. The data contain 85,000 to 95,000 clones, almost 97% of them seen just once; the ten biggest clones take up 0.36%. The germline V gene has CDR1 SGHNT and CDR2 YYREEE (reference sequence). CDR3 length: 12 amino acids. The V end was cut by 4 bases, the J end by 4 bases, with 6 bases between. This rearrangement joins TRBV5-4 to TRBJ1-3; possible D gene TRBD1, 5 bases. Sequencing used T cells isolated from PBMCs. The receptor was isolated from a human donor in good health. The CDR3: CASSGGGNTIYF. The CDR3 nucleotides are TGTGCCAGCAGCGGGGGGGGAAACACCATATATTTT.